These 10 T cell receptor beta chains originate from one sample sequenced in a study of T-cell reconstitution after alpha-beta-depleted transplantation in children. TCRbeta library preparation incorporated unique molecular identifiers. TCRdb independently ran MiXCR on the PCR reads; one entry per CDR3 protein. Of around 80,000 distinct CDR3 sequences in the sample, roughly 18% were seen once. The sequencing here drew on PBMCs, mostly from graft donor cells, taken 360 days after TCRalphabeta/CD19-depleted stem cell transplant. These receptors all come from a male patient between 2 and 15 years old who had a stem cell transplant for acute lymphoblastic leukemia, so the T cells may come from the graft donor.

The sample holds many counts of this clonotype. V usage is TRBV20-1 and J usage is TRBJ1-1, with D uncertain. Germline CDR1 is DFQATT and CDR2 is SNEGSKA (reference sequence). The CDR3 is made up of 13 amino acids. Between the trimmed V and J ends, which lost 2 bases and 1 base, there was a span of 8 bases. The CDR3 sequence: CSARLSENTEAFF. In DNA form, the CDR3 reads TGCAGTGCTAGACTGTCAGAGAACACTGAAGCTTTCTTT.

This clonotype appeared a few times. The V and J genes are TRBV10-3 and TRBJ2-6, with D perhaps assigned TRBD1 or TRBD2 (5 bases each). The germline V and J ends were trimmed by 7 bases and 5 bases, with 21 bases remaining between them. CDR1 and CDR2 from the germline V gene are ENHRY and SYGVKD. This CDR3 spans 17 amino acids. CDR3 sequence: CAINPGTGTLWANVLTF. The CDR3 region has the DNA TGTGCCATCAATCCCGGGACGGGGACCCTCTGGGCCAACGTCCTGACTTTC.

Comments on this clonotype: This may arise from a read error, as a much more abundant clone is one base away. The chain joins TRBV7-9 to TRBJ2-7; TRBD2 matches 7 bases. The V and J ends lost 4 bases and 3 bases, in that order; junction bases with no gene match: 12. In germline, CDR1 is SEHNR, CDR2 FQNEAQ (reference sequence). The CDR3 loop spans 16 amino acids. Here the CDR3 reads CASSSPLNGRFYEQYF. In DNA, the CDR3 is TGTGCCAGCAGCTCCCCCCTAAACGGGAGGTTCTACGAGCAGTACTTC. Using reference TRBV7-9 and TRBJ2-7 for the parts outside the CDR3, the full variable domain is DTGVSQNPRHKITKRGQNVTFRCDPISEHNRLYWYRQTLGQGPEFLTYFQNEAQLEKSRLLSDRFSAERPKGSFSTLEIQRTEQGDSAMYLCASSSPLNGRFYEQYFGPGTRLTVT.

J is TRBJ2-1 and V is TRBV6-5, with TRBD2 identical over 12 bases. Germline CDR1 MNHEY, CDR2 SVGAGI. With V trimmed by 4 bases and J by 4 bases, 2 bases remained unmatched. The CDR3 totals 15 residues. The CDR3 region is CASSFTSGRYNEQFF. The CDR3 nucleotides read TGTGCCAGCAGTTTCACTAGCGGGAGGTACAATGAGCAGTTCTTC.

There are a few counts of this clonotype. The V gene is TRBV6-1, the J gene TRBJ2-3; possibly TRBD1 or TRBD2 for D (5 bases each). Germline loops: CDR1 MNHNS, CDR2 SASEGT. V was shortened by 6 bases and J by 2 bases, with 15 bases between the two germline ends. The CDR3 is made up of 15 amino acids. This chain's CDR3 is CASSSGTATTDTQYF. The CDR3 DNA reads TGTGCCAGCAGCTCCGGGACGGCCACCACAGATACGCAGTATTTT.

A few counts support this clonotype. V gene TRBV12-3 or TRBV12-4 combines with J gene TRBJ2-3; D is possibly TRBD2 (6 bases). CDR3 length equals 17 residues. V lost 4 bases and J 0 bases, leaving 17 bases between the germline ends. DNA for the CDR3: TGTGCCAGCAGTTATGCCGCCGGACTACCTAGCACAGATACGCAGTATTTT. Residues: CASSYAAGLPSTDTQYF.

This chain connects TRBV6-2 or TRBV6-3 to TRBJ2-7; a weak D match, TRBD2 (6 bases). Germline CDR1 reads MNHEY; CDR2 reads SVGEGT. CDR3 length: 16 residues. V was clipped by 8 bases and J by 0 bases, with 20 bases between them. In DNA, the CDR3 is TGTGCCAGCGGGACCCACGGGGACTGGAGCTCCTACGAGCAGTACTTC. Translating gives CASGTHGDWSSYEQYF.

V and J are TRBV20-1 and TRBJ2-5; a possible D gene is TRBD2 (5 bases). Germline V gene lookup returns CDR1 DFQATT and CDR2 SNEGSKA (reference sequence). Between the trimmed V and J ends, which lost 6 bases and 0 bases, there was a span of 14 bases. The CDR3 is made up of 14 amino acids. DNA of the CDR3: TGCAGTGCGATAGGACGGAGGTACCAAGAGACCCAGTACTTC. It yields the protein CSAIGRRYQETQYF.

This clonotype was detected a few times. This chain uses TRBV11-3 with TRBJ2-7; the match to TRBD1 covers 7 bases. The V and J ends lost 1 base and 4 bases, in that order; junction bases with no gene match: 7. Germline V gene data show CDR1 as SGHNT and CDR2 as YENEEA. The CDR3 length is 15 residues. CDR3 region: CASSLAPKDRYEQYF. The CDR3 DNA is TGTGCCAGCAGCTTAGCCCCCAAGGACAGGTACGAGCAGTACTTC. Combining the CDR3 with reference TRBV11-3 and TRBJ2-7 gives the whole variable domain EAGVVQSPRYKIIEKKQPVAFWCNPISGHNTLYWYLQNLGQGPELLIRYENEEAVDDSQLPKDRFSAERLKGVDSTLKIQPAELGDSAVYLCASSLAPKDRYEQYFGPGTRLTVT.

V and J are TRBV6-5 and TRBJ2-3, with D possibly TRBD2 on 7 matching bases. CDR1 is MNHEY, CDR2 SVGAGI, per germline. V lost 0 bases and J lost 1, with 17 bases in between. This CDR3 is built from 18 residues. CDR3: CASSYSRAGAWGTDTQYF. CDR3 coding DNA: TGTGCCAGCAGTTACTCGAGGGCGGGGGCTTGGGGCACAGATACGCAGTATTTT.